This T cell receptor (beta chain) was sequenced during a study of blood T cell repertoires in COVID-19. Germline CDR1 is SNHLY and CDR2 is FYNNEI. Deletions cut 6 bases from V and 0 bases from J, with 6 bases between. The CDR3 has 13 residues. Regarding this clone: This same CDR3 is encoded by further DNA sequences in the sample.

Clones were sequenced by immunoSEQ multiplex PCR, and TCRdb holds only the in-frame ones, with some missing. The sample carries some 300,000 clones, roughly 90% recorded once. This TCR came from a woman aged 50 to 60 who had been exposed to COVID-19. Material: PBMCs or T cells enriched from blood (not recorded which). The chain links TRBV2 to TRBJ1-3; no clear D gene. The CDR3 DNA sequence: TGTGCCAGCAGGGAGGTCTCTGGAAACACCATATATTTT. Translating it yields CASREVSGNTIYF.